A selection of T cell receptor beta chains follows, all from one sample in a study of a mutant IDH1 vaccine in newly diagnosed glioma. Their cognate antigens are unknown. Sequenced by immunoSEQ multiplex PCR; TCRdb stores in-frame clones only, minus some. The sample yields tens of thousands of clones, around 80% seen once. Sequencing was performed on PBMCs, taken from a glioma patient whose treatment included an IDH1 peptide vaccine. The receptors shown here come from a woman aged 35 to 49 with glioma. Some clones in this sample may be carry-over from other donors' samples. The CDR3 runs from the conserved cysteine through the conserved F or W. Each record gives: clone size, D gene, V gene, J gene, CDR3 protein, CDR3 DNA. D genes are given only for firm matches. Not all rows give a size; the values are once, few, many and, for expanded clones, a class.

abundance: -; d_gene: TRBD1; v_gene: TRBV12-5; j_gene: TRBJ2-7; CDR3aa: CASGLWDRGSHEQYF; CDR3nt: TGTGCTAGTGGTTTGTGGGACAGGGGTTCCCACGAGCAGTACTTC
abundance: -; d_gene: TRBD1; v_gene: TRBV6-5; j_gene: TRBJ1-1; CDR3aa: CASSDRGSTTEAFF; CDR3nt: TGTGCCAGCAGTGACAGGGGGAGTACCACTGAAGCTTTCTTT
abundance: -; d_gene: -; v_gene: TRBV4-3; j_gene: TRBJ1-5; CDR3aa: CASSQELGNQPQHF; CDR3nt: TGCGCCAGCAGCCAAGAGTTAGGGAATCAGCCCCAGCATTTT
abundance: -; d_gene: -; v_gene: TRBV19; j_gene: TRBJ1-1; CDR3aa: CASSIDPLGGTEAFF; CDR3nt: TGTGCCAGTAGTATAGACCCCCTGGGAGGCACTGAAGCTTTCTTT
abundance: -; d_gene: -; v_gene: TRBV18; j_gene: TRBJ2-5; CDR3aa: CASSRRGEETQYF; CDR3nt: TGTGCCAGCTCACGCAGGGGGGAAGAGACCCAGTACTTC
abundance: -; d_gene: -; v_gene: TRBV5-5; j_gene: TRBJ1-1; CDR3aa: CASSLNNGVLTEAFF; CDR3nt: TGTGCCAGCAGCTTGAATAACGGCGTCCTCACTGAAGCTTTCTTT
abundance: few; d_gene: -; v_gene: TRBV29-1; j_gene: TRBJ1-1; CDR3aa: CSVGGLGVTEAFF; CDR3nt: TGCAGCGTGGGGGGGTTGGGGGTCACTGAAGCTTTCTTT
abundance: -; d_gene: TRBD2; v_gene: TRBV7-2; j_gene: TRBJ2-3; CDR3aa: CASSNTRGGHTDTQYF; CDR3nt: TGTGCCAGCAGCAACACTCGCGGGGGGCATACAGATACGCAGTATTTT
abundance: once; d_gene: TRBD2; v_gene: TRBV30; j_gene: TRBJ2-5; CDR3aa: CAWSKRGGGNWGETQYF; CDR3nt: TGTGCCTGGAGTAAACGAGGCGGGGGGAACTGGGGGGAGACCCAGTACTTC
abundance: once; d_gene: -; v_gene: TRBV19; j_gene: TRBJ1-2; CDR3aa: CASSIRGHGDYGYTF; CDR3nt: TGTGCCAGTAGTATAAGGGGTCACGGGGATTATGGCTACACCTTC
abundance: -; d_gene: -; v_gene: TRBV7-9; j_gene: TRBJ2-3; CDR3aa: CASSFPRTTSTDTQYF; CDR3nt: TGTGCCAGCAGCTTCCCCAGGACTACCAGCACAGATACGCAGTATTTT
abundance: -; d_gene: -; v_gene: TRBV15; j_gene: TRBJ1-4; CDR3aa: CATSRDSGGETNEKLFF; CDR3nt: TGTGCCACCAGCAGAGATTCCGGGGGCGAGACTAATGAAAAACTGTTTTTT
abundance: few; d_gene: -; v_gene: TRBV9; j_gene: TRBJ2-7; CDR3aa: CASSVGRGGYEQYF; CDR3nt: TGTGCCAGCAGCGTAGGCAGGGGAGGCTACGAGCAGTACTTC
abundance: -; d_gene: -; v_gene: TRBV6-1; j_gene: TRBJ2-5; CDR3aa: CASTGTELQETQYF; CDR3nt: TGTGCCAGCACCGGCACAGAACTTCAAGAGACCCAGTACTTC
abundance: -; d_gene: TRBD2; v_gene: TRBV19; j_gene: TRBJ2-3; CDR3aa: CASSTSGYTDTQYF; CDR3nt: TGTGCCAGTAGTACTAGCGGTTACACAGATACGCAGTATTTT
abundance: -; d_gene: TRBD2; v_gene: TRBV12-5; j_gene: TRBJ2-3; CDR3aa: CASGPGLAGRGNTDTQYF; CDR3nt: TGTGCTAGTGGTCCCGGACTAGCGGGTAGAGGAAACACAGATACGCAGTATTTT
abundance: -; d_gene: TRBD1; v_gene: TRBV6-5; j_gene: TRBJ1-2; CDR3aa: CASRGQANYGYTF; CDR3nt: TGTGCCAGCAGGGGACAGGCAAACTATGGCTACACCTTC
abundance: once; d_gene: -; v_gene: TRBV30; j_gene: TRBJ2-3; CDR3aa: CAWRGPGATDTQYF; CDR3nt: TGTGCCTGGAGAGGCCCGGGGGCCACAGATACGCAGTATTTT
abundance: -; d_gene: -; v_gene: TRBV7-6; j_gene: TRBJ1-5; CDR3aa: CASSSLKGGYNQPQHF; CDR3nt: TGTGCCAGCAGCTCCCTCAAAGGGGGGTACAATCAGCCCCAGCATTTT
abundance: -; d_gene: -; v_gene: TRBV27; j_gene: TRBJ1-5; CDR3aa: CASSLFPPYNQPQHF; CDR3nt: TGTGCCAGCAGTTTATTCCCTCCTTACAATCAGCCCCAGCATTTT
abundance: -; d_gene: TRBD2; v_gene: TRBV5-1; j_gene: TRBJ2-5; CDR3aa: CASSLGVAGGPFETQYF; CDR3nt: TGCGCCAGCAGCTTGGGAGTAGCGGGGGGGCCTTTCGAGACCCAGTACTTC
abundance: few; d_gene: TRBD1; v_gene: TRBV6-5; j_gene: TRBJ1-2; CDR3aa: CASGDRGSYGYTF; CDR3nt: TGTGCCAGCGGGGACAGGGGGAGCTATGGCTACACCTTC
abundance: -; d_gene: TRBD2; v_gene: TRBV30; j_gene: TRBJ2-1; CDR3aa: CAWSVSGGAAEQFF; CDR3nt: TGTGCCTGGAGTGTAAGCGGGGGGGCCGCTGAGCAGTTCTTC
abundance: -; d_gene: TRBD1; v_gene: TRBV27; j_gene: TRBJ1-2; CDR3aa: CASGQGAGYTF; CDR3nt: TGTGCCAGCGGACAGGGGGCAGGCTACACCTTC
abundance: -; d_gene: TRBD1; v_gene: TRBV7-2; j_gene: TRBJ1-2; CDR3aa: CASSLTPGTGDVSGYTF; CDR3nt: TGTGCCAGCAGCTTGACCCCCGGGACAGGGGATGTGAGCGGCTACACCTTC
abundance: -; d_gene: TRBD2; v_gene: TRBV6-1; j_gene: TRBJ2-1; CDR3aa: CASSENGGAWSEQFF; CDR3nt: TGTGCCAGCAGTGAAAACGGGGGGGCCTGGTCTGAGCAGTTCTTC
abundance: -; d_gene: -; v_gene: TRBV7-8; j_gene: TRBJ1-3; CDR3aa: CASSLGVAYSGNTIYF; CDR3nt: TGTGCCAGCAGCTTAGGGGTGGCCTACTCTGGAAACACCATATATTTT
abundance: -; d_gene: TRBD1; v_gene: TRBV2; j_gene: TRBJ2-5; CDR3aa: CASSAETGGGETQYF; CDR3nt: TGTGCCAGCAGTGCTGAGACAGGGGGTGGAGAGACCCAGTACTTC
abundance: -; d_gene: TRBD1; v_gene: TRBV27; j_gene: TRBJ1-2; CDR3aa: CASRRDRGTYGYTF; CDR3nt: TGTGCCAGCAGACGGGACAGGGGGACCTATGGCTACACCTTC
abundance: -; d_gene: -; v_gene: TRBV5-8; j_gene: TRBJ1-2; CDR3aa: CASSSRRGRLYGYTF; CDR3nt: TGTGCCAGCAGCTCTAGGCGGGGGCGGTTATATGGCTACACCTTC
abundance: once; d_gene: -; v_gene: TRBV5-5; j_gene: TRBJ2-3; CDR3aa: CASSLGMGTGDTQYF; CDR3nt: TGTGCCAGCAGCTTGGGGATGGGGACTGGGGATACGCAGTATTTT
abundance: -; d_gene: TRBD1; v_gene: TRBV11-1; j_gene: TRBJ1-5; CDR3aa: CASSTGTGSNQPQHF; CDR3nt: TGTGCCAGCAGCACCGGGACAGGCAGCAATCAGCCCCAGCATTTT
abundance: -; d_gene: -; v_gene: TRBV28; j_gene: TRBJ1-1; CDR3aa: CASIFGTGLRKAFF; CDR3nt: TGTGCCTCTATTTTTGGTACGGGGCTTAGAAAAGCTTTCTTT
abundance: -; d_gene: -; v_gene: TRBV5-8; j_gene: TRBJ2-7; CDR3aa: CASSPSDYEQYF; CDR3nt: TGTGCCAGCAGCCCTAGCGACTACGAGCAGTACTTC
abundance: once; d_gene: TRBD2; v_gene: TRBV2; j_gene: TRBJ2-7; CDR3aa: CASRTSGVREQYF; CDR3nt: TGTGCCAGCCGGACTAGCGGGGTGCGGGAGCAGTACTTC
abundance: -; d_gene: -; v_gene: TRBV14; j_gene: TRBJ1-2; CDR3aa: CASSQELWGKGYTF; CDR3nt: TGTGCCAGCAGCCAAGAACTGTGGGGGAAGGGCTACACCTTC
abundance: -; d_gene: -; v_gene: TRBV30; j_gene: TRBJ1-5; CDR3aa: CAWSDGDNQPQHF; CDR3nt: TGTGCCTGGAGTGACGGAGACAATCAGCCCCAGCATTTT
abundance: -; d_gene: TRBD1; v_gene: TRBV5-6; j_gene: TRBJ1-1; CDR3aa: CASSLRLGQGGAFF; CDR3nt: TGTGCCAGCAGCTTGCGCCTGGGACAGGGAGGAGCTTTCTTT
abundance: -; d_gene: TRBD1; v_gene: TRBV6-5; j_gene: TRBJ2-7; CDR3aa: CASIPTGTGAYEQYF; CDR3nt: TGTGCCAGCATACCCACCGGGACAGGGGCCTACGAGCAGTACTTC
abundance: -; d_gene: -; v_gene: TRBV7-9; j_gene: TRBJ1-2; CDR3aa: CASSHGAGTTPRGYTF; CDR3nt: TGTGCCAGCAGTCACGGTGCAGGGACAACCCCCAGGGGCTACACCTTC
abundance: -; d_gene: -; v_gene: TRBV2; j_gene: TRBJ1-2; CDR3aa: CASMGRTNYGYTF; CDR3nt: TGTGCCAGCATGGGCAGGACCAACTATGGCTACACCTTC
abundance: -; d_gene: -; v_gene: TRBV7-2; j_gene: TRBJ2-1; CDR3aa: CASSLTNEQFF; CDR3nt: TGTGCCAGCAGCTTGACCAATGAGCAGTTCTTC
abundance: -; d_gene: -; v_gene: TRBV6-5; j_gene: TRBJ1-2; CDR3aa: CASSYQSASNYGYTF; CDR3nt: TGTGCCAGCAGTTACCAGTCAGCTTCTAACTATGGCTACACCTTC
abundance: once; d_gene: -; v_gene: TRBV11-1; j_gene: TRBJ1-1; CDR3aa: CASSLAAPNTEAFF; CDR3nt: TGTGCCAGCAGCTTAGCTGCTCCGAACACTGAAGCTTTCTTT
abundance: -; d_gene: -; v_gene: TRBV6-5; j_gene: TRBJ2-7; CDR3aa: CASSPGSEVTYEQYF; CDR3nt: TGTGCCAGCAGTCCCGGGTCAGAAGTCACCTACGAGCAGTACTTC